The source of this T cell receptor beta chain is a study of blood T cell repertoires in COVID-19. Overall study: T cells, B-cell-depleted T cells, or PBMCs provided the cDNA or gDNA that served as material.

The germline gives CDR1 SGHRS, CDR2 YFSETQ. The length of the CDR3 is 15 residues. With 4 bases clipped from V and 2 bases from J, the junction kept 3 bases outside the gene matches. In the original analysis: Estimated nucleated cell counts came from reference gene primer amplification. Profiling relied on immunoSEQ multiplex PCR, and the TCRdb table lists in-frame clones only, not all of them. That table supplies the V and J calls and clone size; D and trimming were determined from the DNA. This sample yields a few hundred thousand clones, of which around 89% are seen a single time; around 4.5% belongs to the top ten. Enrolled through a virtual design, the participants were between about 18 and 100 years of age and came from 24 US areas. Cohort assignment relied on participant-reported clinical history.

The specimen was PBMCs or T cells enriched from blood (not recorded which). V gene TRBV5-1 combines with J gene TRBJ2-1; 10 bases line up with TRBD1. The clonotype originates from a woman aged 18-29 years with acute COVID-19. The CDR3 spells CASSPTGGTYNEQFF. CDR3 DNA sequence: TGCGCCAGCAGCCCGACAGGGGGCACCTACAATGAGCAGTTCTTC.